A selection of T cell receptor beta chains follows, all from one sample in a study of blood T cell repertoires in COVID-19. The protocol was immunoSEQ multiplex PCR, while the TCRdb copy is restricted to in-frame clones and leaves out a portion. The table shows hundreds of thousands of clones, with 88% occurring only once. Material for sequencing was PBMCs or T cells enriched from blood (not recorded which). Receptors were obtained from a woman aged 50 to 60 who had recovered from COVID-19. Both conserved end residues are part of each CDR3. D genes are given only for firm matches. Rows give clone size only sometimes, using once, few, many, or a class for an expanded clone.

>TRBJ2-7|.|TRBV7-8|TRBD2
TGTGCCAGCAGCCCTAGCTATAAACGGGACTACGCCTACGAGCAGTACTTC
CASSPSYKRDYAYEQYF
>TRBJ2-1|.|TRBV14|TRBD2
TGTGCCAGCAGCCAAAGGCTAGCGGGAGGCAATGAGCAGTTCTTC
CASSQRLAGGNEQFF
>TRBJ1-2|.|TRBV5-1|.
TGCGCCAGCAGCTTGGACTCCTCGGAGGGCTATGGCTACACCTTC
CASSLDSSEGYGYTF
>TRBJ1-1|.|TRBV7-2|TRBD1
TGTGCCAGCATCCGGACAGGGGGCACTGAAGCTTTCTTT
CASIRTGGTEAFF
>TRBJ2-1|.|TRBV11-2|TRBD2
TGTGCCAGCAGCGCGACTAGCGGGAAGGGAGGTAGGAATGAGCAGTTCTTC
CASSATSGKGGRNEQFF
>TRBJ2-7|.|TRBV29-1|.
TGCAGCGTTCCATCACCAACCCGGGGGGAGCAGTACTTC
CSVPSPTRGEQYF
>TRBJ1-3|.|TRBV27|.
TGTGCCAGCAGGCAGGGGCCGAGCGGAAACACCATATATTTT
CASRQGPSGNTIYF
>TRBJ1-2|.|TRBV28|TRBD1
TGTGCCAGCAGTCCTCCGGGACAGGATAACTATGGCTACACCTTC
CASSPPGQDNYGYTF
>TRBJ1-1|.|TRBV29-1|.
TGCAGCGCTTACAGCGGAATGAACACTGAAGCTTTCTTT
CSAYSGMNTEAFF
>TRBJ1-5|few|TRBV2|.
TGTGCCAGCAGTGTCGAGCGGGGCAATCAGCCCCAGCATTTT
CASSVERGNQPQHF
>TRBJ2-7|.|TRBV2|.
TGTGCCAGCAGAATCCCCGGGACAACCTACGAGCAGTACTTC
CASRIPGTTYEQYF
>TRBJ1-2|.|TRBV3-1/TRBV3-2|.
TGTGCCAGCAGCCCCCAGGGCGAGGCTGGTGGCTACACCTTC
CASSPQGEAGGYTF
>TRBJ1-1|.|TRBV13|.
TGTGCCAGCAGATTATTGACTGCGAACACTGAAGCTTTCTTT
CASRLLTANTEAFF
>TRBJ2-1|.|TRBV3-1/TRBV3-2|TRBD2
TGTGCCAGCAGCCAAGTCGGTCGCGGGCGGGGGAGGAGTGAGCAGTTCTTC
CASSQVGRGRGRSEQFF
>TRBJ1-1|.|TRBV29-1|TRBD1
TGCAGCGGAATAGGGACAGGTCTGAACACTGAAGCTTTCTTT
CSGIGTGLNTEAFF
>TRBJ2-1|.|TRBV24-1|TRBD2
TGTGCCACCAGTGATTTGCGGGCGGGAGCCGAAGCTGAGCAGTTCTTC
CATSDLRAGAEAEQFF
>TRBJ2-1|.|TRBV18|TRBD2
TGTGCCAGCTCACCAATTCTGGGACTAGCGAATGAGCAGTTCTTC
CASSPILGLANEQFF
>TRBJ2-7|.|TRBV10-3|TRBD2
TGTGCCATCAGTGACGGGAGGGCCGGGTACGAGCAGTACTTC
CAISDGRAGYEQYF
>TRBJ1-2|.|TRBV2|.
TGTGCCAGCATAAGCCCCAGGAACTATGGCTACACCTTC
CASISPRNYGYTF
>TRBJ1-3|.|TRBV7-2|.
TGTGCCAGCAGCCCGTACGGGGGCGGGGGCTCTGGAAACACCATATATTTT
CASSPYGGGGSGNTIYF
>TRBJ2-7|.|TRBV10-1|.
TGCGCCAGCAGCGGACAGCCGAGACCCTACGAGCAGTACTTC
CASSGQPRPYEQYF
>TRBJ2-7|.|TRBV18|TRBD2
TGTGCCAGCTCACCATCAGCGACTAGCGGGAGCCACGAGCAGTACTTC
CASSPSATSGSHEQYF
>TRBJ2-3|once|TRBV18|TRBD2
TGTGCCAGCTCACCACTCCCACCTAGCGGGAGCGGTTCAGATACGCAGTATTTT
CASSPLPPSGSGSDTQYF
>TRBJ1-1|once|TRBV24-1|.
TGTGCCACCAGTAGCGGGAGTAACCTGAACACTGAAGCTTTCTTT
CATSSGSNLNTEAFF
>TRBJ1-1|.|TRBV25-1|.
TGTGCCAGCAGTGGGGTCACAGGGCCTACTGAAGCTTTCTTT
CASSGVTGPTEAFF